This TCR beta chain was recovered during a study of OX40 agonist ivuxolimab in advanced cancers. Broader study findings: In general, CD8+ T cells held more expanded clones than CD4+ did, on average. Blood T cells, both CD4+ and CD8+, expanded clonally by week 6 at 0.1 to 3.0 mg/kg.

Generated by immunoSEQ multiplex PCR, the TCRdb table keeps only in-frame clones and is missing some. The sample consists of about 70,000 clones, 78% of them appearing once. About this clone: The antigen is unknown.

In germline, CDR1 is SGHTA, CDR2 FQGNSA. V lost 5 bases and J 2 bases, leaving 4 bases between the germline ends. The CDR3 is made up of 11 amino acids. V is TRBV7-2 and J is TRBJ2-7; no definite D call. The origin of this receptor is an adult with an advanced solid tumor such as melanoma, head and neck, liver or kidney cancer. Sample: CD4+ or CD8+ T cells sorted from blood, taken in a trial of the OX40 agonist ivuxolimab. This CDR3 is CASSATYEQYF. DNA of the CDR3: TGTGCCAGCAGCGCAACCTACGAGCAGTACTTC.